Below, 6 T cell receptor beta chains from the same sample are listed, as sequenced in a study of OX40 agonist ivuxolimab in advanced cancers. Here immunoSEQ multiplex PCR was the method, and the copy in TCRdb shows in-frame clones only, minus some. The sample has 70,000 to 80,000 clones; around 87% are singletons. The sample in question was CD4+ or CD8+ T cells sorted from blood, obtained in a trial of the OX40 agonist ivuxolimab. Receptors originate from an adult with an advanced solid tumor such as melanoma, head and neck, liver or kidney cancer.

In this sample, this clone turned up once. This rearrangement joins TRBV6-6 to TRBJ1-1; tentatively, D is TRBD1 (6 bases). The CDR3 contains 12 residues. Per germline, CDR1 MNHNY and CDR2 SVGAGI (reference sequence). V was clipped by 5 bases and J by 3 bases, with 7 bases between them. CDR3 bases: TGTGCCAGCAGTGGACAGTACACTGAAGCTTTCTTT. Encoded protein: CASSGQYTEAFF.

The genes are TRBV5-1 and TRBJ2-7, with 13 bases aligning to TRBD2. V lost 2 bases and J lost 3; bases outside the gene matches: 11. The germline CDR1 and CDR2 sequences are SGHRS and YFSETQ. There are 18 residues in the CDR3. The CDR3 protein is CASSLGRQGLAGNYEQYF. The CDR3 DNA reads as TGCGCCAGCAGCTTAGGACGGCAGGGACTAGCGGGGAACTACGAGCAGTACTTC. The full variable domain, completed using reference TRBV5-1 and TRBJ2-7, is KAGVTQTPRYLIKTRGQQVTLSCSPISGHRSVSWYQQTPGQGLQFLFEYFSETQRNKGNFPGRFSGRQFSNSRSEMNVSTLELGDSALYLCASSLGRQGLAGNYEQYFGPGTRLTVT.

The CDR3 loop is CAWSVSGINTIYF. The CDR3 DNA reads TGTGCCTGGAGTGTATCCGGGATAAACACCATATATTTT. The V gene is TRBV30, the J gene TRBJ1-3, with no clear D. The ends were cut back, 0 bases at V and 6 bases at J, with 9 bases in the middle. CDR3 size: 13 residues. The germline V gene has CDR1 GTSNPN and CDR2 SVGIG (reference sequence).

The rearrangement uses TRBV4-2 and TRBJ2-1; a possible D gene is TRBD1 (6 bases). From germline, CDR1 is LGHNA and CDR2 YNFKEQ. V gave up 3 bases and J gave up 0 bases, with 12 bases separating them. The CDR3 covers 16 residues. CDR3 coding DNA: TGTGCCAGCAGCCAGGCGGCAGGGGACTCCTACAATGAGCAGTTCTTC. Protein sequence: CASSQAAGDSYNEQFF.

CDR3 sequence: CASTSGRTYEQYF. The CDR3 DNA is TGTGCCAGTACTAGCGGGAGGACCTACGAGCAGTACTTC. The rearrangement uses TRBV19 and TRBJ2-7; 11 bases agree with TRBD2. Germline CDR1 and CDR2: LNHDA and SQIVND (reference sequence). After removal of 7 bases from V and 2 bases from J, the junction contained 1 base not matched to a gene. There are 13 residues in the CDR3. Variable domain in full (rest from reference TRBV19 and TRBJ2-7): DGGITQSPKYLFRKEGQNVTLSCEQNLNHDAMYWYRQDPGQGLRLIYYSQIVNDFQKGDIAEGYSVSREKKESFPLTVTSAQKNPTAFYLCASTSGRTYEQYFGPGTRLTVT.

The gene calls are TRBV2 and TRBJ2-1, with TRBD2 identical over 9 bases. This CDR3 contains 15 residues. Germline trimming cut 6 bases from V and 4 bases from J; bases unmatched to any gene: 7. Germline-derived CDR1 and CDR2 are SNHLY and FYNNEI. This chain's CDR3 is CASRETSGPYNEQFF. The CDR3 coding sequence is TGTGCCAGCAGGGAGACTAGCGGACCTTACAATGAGCAGTTCTTC.